The rows below give T cell receptor beta chains drawn from one sample of a study of T-cell memory formation after mild COVID-19. TCRdb reanalysed the 5' RACE reads using MiXCR and keeps one entry per CDR3 protein. Of about 27,000 distinct CDR3 sequences listed, about 8% are singletons. The sequenced sample was PBMCs or a T cell subset sorted from them (not recorded which). The receptors were sampled from an adult woman who had mild COVID-19 (a few samples of this study predate the infection). Cell type and time point are not known. The CDR3 runs from the conserved cysteine through the conserved F or W. The order of the fields is V gene, D gene, clone size, J gene, CDR3 DNA, CDR3 protein. A D gene is named only where the DNA matches it firmly. For some rows the clone size is stated as once, few or many, or as a class when expanded; others skip it.

V: TRBV7-2
D: .
size: many
J: TRBJ1-5
DNA: TGTGCCAGCAGCTTAGAGGGCAGGTGGGAACCCCAGCATTTT
CDR3: CASSLEGRWEPQHF

V: TRBV5-1
D: .
size: medium-sized
J: TRBJ2-7
DNA: TGCGCCAGCAGCTTGGCCCCCGGCGACGAGCAGTACTTC
CDR3: CASSLAPGDEQYF

V: TRBV5-1
D: .
size: .
J: TRBJ2-5
DNA: TGCGCCAGCAGCCCGCGACTAGGCGGAGAGACCCAGTACTTC
CDR3: CASSPRLGGETQYF

V: TRBV15
D: .
size: many
J: TRBJ1-1
DNA: TGTGCCACCACGAGACCGACGAACACTGAAGCTTTCTTT
CDR3: CATTRPTNTEAFF

V: TRBV20-1
D: .
size: few
J: TRBJ1-3
DNA: TGCAGTGCTAGAAACAGGGTCTCTGGAAACACCATATATTTT
CDR3: CSARNRVSGNTIYF

V: TRBV12-3/TRBV12-4
D: .
size: .
J: TRBJ2-2
DNA: TGTGCCAGCACACACCTTCGGAACATCAACACCGGGGAGCTGTTTTTT
CDR3: CASTHLRNINTGELFF

V: TRBV11-3
D: .
size: few
J: TRBJ2-7
DNA: TGTGCCAGCAGCTCCCTTTCTGAGCAGTACTTC
CDR3: CASSSLSEQYF

V: TRBV5-6
D: .
size: many
J: TRBJ2-3
DNA: TGTGCCAGCAGCTCGCCCCGGGCCACAGATACGCAGTATTTT
CDR3: CASSSPRATDTQYF

V: TRBV5-1
D: TRBD1
size: .
J: TRBJ1-2
DNA: TGCGCCAGCAGCCCGCGGACAGGGAGTTTCGATGGCTACACCTTC
CDR3: CASSPRTGSFDGYTF

V: TRBV12-5
D: .
size: many
J: TRBJ2-7
DNA: TGTGCTAGTGGTTTGGGGGGGACCTACGAGCAGTACTTC
CDR3: CASGLGGTYEQYF

V: TRBV4-2
D: .
size: many
J: TRBJ2-7
DNA: TGTGCCAGCAGCCAAGAGCTTCCGCCAAACTACGAGCAGTACTTC
CDR3: CASSQELPPNYEQYF

V: TRBV12-3/TRBV12-4
D: .
size: many
J: TRBJ2-1
DNA: TGTGCCAGCGGACGGTCGGAATTAGTTCCGAGGAATGAGCAGTTCTTC
CDR3: CASGRSELVPRNEQFF

V: TRBV5-4
D: .
size: .
J: TRBJ1-1
DNA: TGTGCCAGCAGCATGGCATCTTCGAACACTGAAGCTTTCTTT
CDR3: CASSMASSNTEAFF

V: TRBV29-1
D: TRBD1
size: many
J: TRBJ1-2
DNA: TGCAGCGGCTCCCAGGGGGAAGGCTATGGCTACACCTTC
CDR3: CSGSQGEGYGYTF

V: TRBV24-1
D: TRBD1
size: many
J: TRBJ2-1
DNA: TGTGCCACCAGTGTTAGGACAGGGTTCCGGAATGAGCAGTTCTTC
CDR3: CATSVRTGFRNEQFF

V: TRBV7-9
D: .
size: .
J: TRBJ1-1
DNA: TGTGCCAGCAGCTTCAGCGGCGGGGACACTGAAGCTTTCTTT
CDR3: CASSFSGGDTEAFF

V: TRBV11-2
D: .
size: many
J: TRBJ1-2
DNA: TGTGCCAGCAGCTTACCCGACAGGTTTGAGGGCTACACCTTC
CDR3: CASSLPDRFEGYTF

V: TRBV5-1
D: TRBD1
size: many
J: TRBJ1-2
DNA: TGCGCCAGCTCACCGGGACAGCGATCCTTGGGCTACACCTTC
CDR3: CASSPGQRSLGYTF

V: TRBV5-6
D: .
size: many
J: TRBJ2-1
DNA: TGTGCCAGCAGCTTGGTTGCCAATGAGCAGTTCTTC
CDR3: CASSLVANEQFF

V: TRBV5-1
D: TRBD1
size: .
J: TRBJ2-3
DNA: TGCGCCAGCAGCCCCCGGGACAGGTTTTCAGATACGCAGTATTTT
CDR3: CASSPRDRFSDTQYF

V: TRBV5-1
D: .
size: .
J: TRBJ2-7
DNA: TGCGCCAGCAACCCTTCGGGACACCACGAGCAGTACTTC
CDR3: CASNPSGHHEQYF

V: TRBV12-3/TRBV12-4
D: .
size: many
J: TRBJ1-1
DNA: TGTGCCAGCAGGGACGGGGGCGGGGCTACTGAAGCTTTCTTT
CDR3: CASRDGGGATEAFF

V: TRBV7-9
D: .
size: many
J: TRBJ1-1
DNA: TGTGCCAGCAGCTTAGCGCTTCACTACGGTACTGAAGCTTTCTTT
CDR3: CASSLALHYGTEAFF

V: TRBV7-7
D: TRBD2
size: many
J: TRBJ2-1
DNA: TGTGCCAGCAGCTTAGGAGGCGGGGGGGGTAAGCAGTTCTTC
CDR3: CASSLGGGGGKQFF

V: TRBV7-2
D: .
size: many
J: TRBJ2-3
DNA: TGTGCCAGCAGCTTAGGGTCGATGAATACGCAGTATTTT
CDR3: CASSLGSMNTQYF